The rows below give T cell receptor beta chains drawn from one sample of a study of cytomegalovirus exposure and HLA in healthy donors. TCRdb keeps only in-frame clones here, not all; method: immunoSEQ multiplex PCR. The repertoire holds 75,000 to 90,000 clones, 63% seen once, with roughly 15% in the top ten. Sequenced: PBMCs. The source of these receptors is a woman aged 40 to 50 in good health and CMV-seropositive. The CDR3 runs from the conserved cysteine through the conserved F or W. D genes are given only for firm matches.

V gene,CDR3 length,D gene,CDR3 protein
TRBV28,12,TRBD1,CASRTGSLEAFF
TRBV9,16,NA,CASSVDQGSSGNTIYF
TRBV27,16,TRBD2,CASSPGLAGRNNEQFF
TRBV5-4,15,NA,CASSVDSGTGNTIYF
TRBV19,14,TRBD1,CASRRTGGRETQYF
TRBV4-1,15,NA,CASSAGAQLGNTIYF
TRBV5-4,15,TRBD2,CASSLAGGSKNIQYF
TRBV7-2,17,NA,CASSLAPPGVRTDTQYF
TRBV4-3,14,TRBD1,CASSRDRDNQPQHF
TRBV28,14,NA,CASSSLTEPYEQYF
TRBV7-9,15,NA,CASSAMARPNYGYTF
TRBV5-1,14,TRBD2,CASSIGTNSYEQYF